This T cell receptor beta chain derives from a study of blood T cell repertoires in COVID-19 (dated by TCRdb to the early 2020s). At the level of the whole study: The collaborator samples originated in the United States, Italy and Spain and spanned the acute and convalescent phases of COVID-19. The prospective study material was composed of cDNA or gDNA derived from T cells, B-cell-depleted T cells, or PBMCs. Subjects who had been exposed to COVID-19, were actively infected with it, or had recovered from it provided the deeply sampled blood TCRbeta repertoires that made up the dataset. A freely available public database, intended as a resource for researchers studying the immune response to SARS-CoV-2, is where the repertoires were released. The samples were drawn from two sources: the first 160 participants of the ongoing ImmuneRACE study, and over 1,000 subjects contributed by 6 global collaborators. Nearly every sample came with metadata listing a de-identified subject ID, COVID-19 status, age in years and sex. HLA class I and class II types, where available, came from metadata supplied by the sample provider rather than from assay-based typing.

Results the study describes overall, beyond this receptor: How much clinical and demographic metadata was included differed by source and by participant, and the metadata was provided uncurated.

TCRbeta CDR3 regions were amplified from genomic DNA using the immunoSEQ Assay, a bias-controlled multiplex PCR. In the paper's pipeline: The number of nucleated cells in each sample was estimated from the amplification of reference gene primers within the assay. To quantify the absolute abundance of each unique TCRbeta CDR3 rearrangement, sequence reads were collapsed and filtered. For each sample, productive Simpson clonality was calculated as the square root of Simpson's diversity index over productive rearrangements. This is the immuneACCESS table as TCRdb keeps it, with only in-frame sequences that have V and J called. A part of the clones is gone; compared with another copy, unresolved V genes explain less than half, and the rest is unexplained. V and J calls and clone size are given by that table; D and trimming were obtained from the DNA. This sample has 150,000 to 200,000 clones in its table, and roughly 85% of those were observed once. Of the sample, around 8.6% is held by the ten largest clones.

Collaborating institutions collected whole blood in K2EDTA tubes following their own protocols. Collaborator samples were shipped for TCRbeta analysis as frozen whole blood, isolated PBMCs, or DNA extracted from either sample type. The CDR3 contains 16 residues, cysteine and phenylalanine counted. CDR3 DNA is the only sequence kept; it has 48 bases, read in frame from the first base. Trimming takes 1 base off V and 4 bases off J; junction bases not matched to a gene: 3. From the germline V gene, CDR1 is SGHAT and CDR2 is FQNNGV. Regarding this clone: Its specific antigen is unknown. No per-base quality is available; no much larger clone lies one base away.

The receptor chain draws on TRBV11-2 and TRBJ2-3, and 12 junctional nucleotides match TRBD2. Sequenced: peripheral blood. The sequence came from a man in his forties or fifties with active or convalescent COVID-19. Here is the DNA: TGTGCCAGCAGCTTAGCTCTAGCGGGAGGGTCAGATACGCAGTATTTT. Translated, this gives CASSLALAGGSDTQYF. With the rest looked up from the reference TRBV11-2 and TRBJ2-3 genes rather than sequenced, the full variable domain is EAGVAQSPRYKIIEKRQSVAFWCNPISGHATLYWYQQILGQGPKLLIQFQNNGVVDDSQLPKDRFSAERLKGVDSTLKIQPAKLEDSAVYLCASSLALAGGSDTQYFGPGTRLTVL.